The 27 T cell receptor beta chains below come from one sample, sequenced in a study of control samples from healthy donors and cancer patients. Only in-frame clones appear in the TCRdb table, and some are missing; sequencing was by immunoSEQ multiplex PCR. Of roughly 190,000 clones in the sample, around 91% were seen once. The sequenced material came from blood. The source is a woman in her 30s in good health.

V and J are TRBV2 and TRBJ1-2; 9 bases are a match to TRBD1. This CDR3 is 14 amino acids long. V was pared by 4 bases and J by 2 bases, with 2 bases of the junction left unmatched. Germline loops: CDR1 SNHLY, CDR2 FYNNEI. As DNA, the CDR3 is TGTGCCAGCAGTGGGGGACAGGGAAACTATGGCTACACCTTC. It is translated as CASSGGQGNYGYTF.

This chain links TRBV4-1 with TRBJ2-1; TRBD2 matches at 7 bases. Losses at the gene ends were 4 bases for V and 3 bases for J; bases not matched to a gene: 0. CDR3 length: 13 residues. Germline V gene sequence: CDR1 MGHRA, CDR2 YSYEKL. The CDR3 loop is CASSRDYYNEQFF. CDR3 nucleotides: TGCGCCAGCAGCCGGGACTACTACAATGAGCAGTTCTTC.

CDR3 sequence: CASSDSTSGELFF. CDR3 in DNA: TGTGCCAGCAGTGACTCGACCTCCGGGGAGCTGTTTTTT. The J gene is TRBJ2-2, the V gene TRBV6-4; D unclear. Germline CDR1 reads MRHNA; CDR2 reads SNTAGT. The CDR3 covers 13 residues. Trimming removed 0 bases from V and 6 bases from J, with 5 bases in between.

The chain employs TRBV25-1 and TRBJ2-3; D might be TRBD1 or TRBD2, each matching 5 bases. The CDR3 spans 14 residues. Germline CDR1 and CDR2: MGHDK and SYGVNS. The germline V and J ends were trimmed by 6 bases and 1 base, with 11 bases remaining between them. The CDR3 DNA reads TGTGCCAGCAGGGGGACCTTCCGCACAGATACGCAGTATTTT. Translating gives CASRGTFRTDTQYF.

The chain links TRBV6-5 to TRBJ2-5, with TRBD2 matching over 8 bases. The CDR3 has 15 amino acids. CDR1 and CDR2 (germline): MNHEY, SVGAGI. Trimming removed 4 bases from V and 1 base from J; junction bases left unmatched: 5. The CDR3 DNA sequence: TGTGCCAGCAGTTCACGCGGGGGGTCCCAAGAGACCCAGTACTTC. Translated, it gives CASSSRGGSQETQYF.

V gene TRBV2 combines with J gene TRBJ1-3; D remains unclear. Germline values: CDR1 SNHLY, CDR2 FYNNEI. V lost 7 bases to trimming and J lost 0 bases, with 7 bases between them. The CDR3 totals 13 residues. CDR3 nucleotides: TGTGCCAGCACCGACATCTCTGGAAACACCATATATTTT. Translating it yields CASTDISGNTIYF.

The rearrangement uses TRBV7-9 and TRBJ1-6; 10 nucleotides align to TRBD1. This CDR3 is built from 15 residues. Germline V gene sequence: CDR1 SEHNR, CDR2 FQNEAQ (reference sequence). V lost 5 bases to trimming and J lost 8 bases; unmatched junction nucleotides: 6. The DNA of the CDR3 is TGTGCCAGCAGCCCGACAGGGGGCGTGGATTCACCCCTCCACTTT. Amino acids: CASSPTGGVDSPLHF.

V gene TRBV28 combines with J gene TRBJ1-4, with TRBD1 matching over 8 bases. Trimming cost V 2 bases and J 3 bases; bases outside gene matches: 2. This CDR3 contains 15 residues. Germline V CDR1 and CDR2: MDHEN, SYDVKM. This CDR3 reads CASSLQGAPNEKLFF. In nucleotides, the CDR3 is TGTGCCAGCAGTTTACAGGGGGCCCCTAATGAAAAACTGTTTTTT.

The V call is TRBV6-2 or TRBV6-3, the J call TRBJ1-4; D perhaps matches TRBD1 (6 bases). Germline CDR1 and CDR2: MNHEY and SVGEGT. CDR3 size: 15 residues. Trimming left V 2 bases short and J 7 bases short, with 14 bases between. CDR3 sequence reads: CASSYPTGSSEKLFF. CDR3 in DNA: TGTGCCAGCAGTTACCCCACAGGGTCGAGTGAAAAACTGTTTTTT.

The genes are TRBV3-1 (or the pseudogene TRBV3-2) and TRBJ2-2; no clear D. In germline, CDR1 is LGHDT, CDR2 YNNKEL (reference sequence). The CDR3 is made up of 15 amino acids. Between the trimmed V and J ends, which lost 1 base and 4 bases, there was a span of 10 bases. The CDR3, as DNA: TGTGCCAGCAGCCAAGGGGCTAGGTCCACCGGGGAGCTGTTTTTT. Amino acid sequence: CASSQGARSTGELFF.

This clone was observed a single time. This chain uses TRBV7-9 with TRBJ1-2; no clear D gene. V gave up 1 base and J gave up 4 bases, with 4 bases separating them. The CDR3 runs to 12 residues. Looked up from germline, CDR1 is SEHNR and CDR2 is FQNEAQ (reference sequence). CDR3 residues: CASSLEVYGYTF. CDR3 DNA sequence: TGTGCCAGCAGCTTAGAGGTCTATGGCTACACCTTC.

The chain combines TRBV5-1 with TRBJ2-2, with 9 bases fitting TRBD1. The CDR3 sequence is 15 residues long. Germline loops: CDR1 SGHRS, CDR2 YFSETQ. Trimming removed 0 bases from V and 4 bases from J; junction bases left unmatched: 1. The CDR3 region has the DNA TGCGCCAGCAGCTTGGGACAGGGGGTCACCGGGGAGCTGTTTTTT. Translating gives CASSLGQGVTGELFF. Full variable domain (missing parts from reference TRBV5-1 and TRBJ2-2): KAGVTQTPRYLIKTRGQQVTLSCSPISGHRSVSWYQQTPGQGLQFLFEYFSETQRNKGNFPGRFSGRQFSNSRSEMNVSTLELGDSALYLCASSLGQGVTGELFFGEGSRLTVL.

This chain joins TRBV6-5 and TRBJ1-3, with D possibly matching TRBD1 (6 bases). CDR1 MNHEY and CDR2 SVGAGI come from the germline V gene. The CDR3 extends over 16 amino acids. V dropped 0 bases and J dropped 0 bases, with 9 bases sitting between them. The DNA for the CDR3 is TGTGCCAGCAGTTACTCGAGAGGGGGCTCTGGAAACACCATATATTTT. It codes for CASSYSRGGSGNTIYF.

A single count supports this clone. This rearrangement joins TRBV19 to TRBJ2-2; D is uncertain. Germline CDR1 LNHDA, CDR2 SQIVND (reference sequence). The V and J ends lost 0 bases and 6 bases respectively, with 11 bases between them. CDR3 length: 15 amino acids. CDR3 DNA sequence: TGTGCCAGTAGTATAGATCTTGCTGTGGCCGGGGAGCTGTTTTTT. Its translation: CASSIDLAVAGELFF.

The J gene is TRBJ1-4, the V gene TRBV5-8; 7 bases are shared with TRBD1. The J segment lost 7 bases and the V segment lost 5 bases, leaving 11 bases of the junction unmatched. CDR3 length equals 15 residues. Per germline, CDR1 SGHTS and CDR2 YDEGEE. For the CDR3, the DNA is TGTGCCAGCAGTTCCTCGGGACAGTCTGGTGAAAAACTGTTTTTT. Translating gives CASSSSGQSGEKLFF.

This clone was recorded only once. The J gene is TRBJ2-2, the V gene TRBV23-1; TRBD1 might be the D (6 bases). TRBV23-1 is an ORF; its function is uncertain. This CDR3 region has 17 residues. V dropped 0 bases and J dropped 1 base, with 12 bases sitting between them. The CDR3 sequence is CASSQSKDRKNTGELFF. The DNA of the CDR3 is TGCGCCAGCAGTCAATCTAAGGACAGAAAGAACACCGGGGAGCTGTTTTTT.

This rearrangement joins TRBV28 to TRBJ2-3, with 9 bases that match TRBD2. Germline V gene lookup returns CDR1 MDHEN and CDR2 SYDVKM. The CDR3 runs to 15 residues. J gave up 0 bases and V 8 bases, and 6 bases lay outside the gene matches. The CDR3 coding sequence is TGTGCCAGCGGGGGAACTAGCGGGAGCACAGATACGCAGTATTTT. Amino acids: CASGGTSGSTDTQYF.

The CDR3 DNA is TGTGCCAGCAGCCCGGGGCACTACGAGCAGTACTTC. This sequence encodes CASSPGHYEQYF. The V call is TRBV14, the J call TRBJ2-7; D might be TRBD1 or TRBD2, each matching 5 bases. The V gene's germline CDR1 is SGHDN and CDR2 FVKESK. This CDR3 has 12 residues. V was cut by 4 bases and J by 3 bases, with 7 bases left in between.

This sequence joins TRBV10-3 and TRBJ1-6; D not certain. CDR1 and CDR2 (germline): ENHRY, SYGVKD. This CDR3 has 14 amino acids. V was cut by 5 bases and J by 6 bases, with 11 bases left in between. As DNA, the CDR3 is TGTGCCATCAGTAGCGACACCCTTAATTCACCCCTCCACTTT. It codes for CAISSDTLNSPLHF.

This clone was observed a single time. This rearrangement joins TRBV7-2 to TRBJ1-2; 9 bases fit TRBD1. This CDR3 is 14 amino acids long. The J segment lost 0 bases and the V segment lost 7 bases, leaving 3 bases of the junction unmatched. CDR1 SGHTA and CDR2 FQGNSA come from the germline V gene. CDR3 nucleotide sequence: TGTGCCAGCAAAACAGGGGGCCCTAACTATGGCTACACCTTC. Translating it yields CASKTGGPNYGYTF.

The chain employs TRBV7-9 and TRBJ2-7, with D possibly TRBD1 on 5 matching bases. CDR1 and CDR2 from the germline V gene are SEHNR and FQNEAQ (reference sequence). The CDR3 runs to 12 residues. V was trimmed by 7 bases and J by 5 bases, leaving 12 bases between them. The CDR3 loop is CASTLIGDEQYF. CDR3 sequence (DNA): TGTGCCAGCACCCTTATAGGGGACGAGCAGTACTTC.

The chain carries TRBV20-1 and TRBJ2-1; the match to TRBD2 covers 8 bases. The J segment lost 9 bases and the V segment lost 4 bases, leaving 2 bases of the junction unmatched. The CDR3 totals 11 residues. Germline CDR1 and CDR2: DFQATT and SNEGSKA (reference sequence). The CDR3 here is CSATRGGEQFF. Written as DNA, the CDR3 is TGCAGTGCTACTCGGGGGGGTGAGCAGTTCTTC.

Remarks on this clone: Other DNA sequences of this sample code for an identical CDR3. This sequence joins TRBV19 and TRBJ1-3; 8 bases are shared with TRBD1. Germline V CDR1 and CDR2: LNHDA, SQIVND (reference sequence). The V segment lost 3 bases and the J segment 3 bases; nucleotides outside the gene matches: 4. CDR3 length equals 15 residues. The CDR3 DNA sequence: TGTGCCAGTAGTATCGGACAGGGTTTTGGAAACACCATATATTTT. This gives the protein CASSIGQGFGNTIYF.

This chain joins TRBV25-1 and TRBJ2-4; the match to TRBD2 covers 7 bases. Trimming removed 2 bases from V and 5 bases from J; junction bases left unmatched: 0. The CDR3 sequence is 13 residues long. Germline CDR1 reads MGHDK; CDR2 reads SYGVNS. CDR3 sequence (DNA): TGTGCCAGCAGTGAACGGGAGGAAAACATTCAGTACTTC. Protein: CASSEREENIQYF. Full variable domain (outside the CDR3, taken from reference TRBV25-1 and TRBJ2-4): EADIYQTPRYLVIGTGKKITLECSQTMGHDKMYWYQQDPGMELHLIHYSYGVNSTEKGDLSSESTVSRIRTEHFPLTLESARPSHTSQYLCASSEREENIQYFGAGTRLSVL.

The chain uses TRBV5-6 and TRBJ2-7; D is undetermined. Trimming pared 0 bases from V and 7 bases from J, leaving 11 bases between. Looked up from germline, CDR1 is SGHDT and CDR2 is YYEEEE. The CDR3 loop spans 13 amino acids. The CDR3 sequence: CASSLGFGTEQYF. In DNA, the CDR3 is TGTGCCAGCAGCTTGGGATTTGGTACAGAGCAGTACTTC.

J is TRBJ1-1 and V is TRBV6-4, with D perhaps matching TRBD1 (5 bases). The V end was cut by 3 bases, the J end by 1 base, with 6 bases between. This CDR3 has 13 residues. The germline V gene has CDR1 MRHNA and CDR2 SNTAGT. The CDR3 here is CASSEGGNTEAFF. The CDR3 DNA is TGTGCCAGCAGTGAGGGGGGGAACACTGAAGCTTTCTTT.

The chain couples TRBV15 to TRBJ2-2; D might be TRBD1 (7 bases). The CDR3 contains 15 residues. The germline V and J ends were trimmed by 3 bases and 4 bases, with 12 bases remaining between them. Germline V gene data show CDR1 as LNHNV and CDR2 as YYDKDF (reference sequence). The CDR3 is CATSRHRGGTGELFF. Written as DNA, the CDR3 is TGTGCCACCAGCAGGCACAGGGGAGGCACCGGGGAGCTGTTTTTT.